Listed below are T cell receptor beta chains from one sample, sequenced in a study of OX40 agonist ivuxolimab in advanced cancers. Using immunoSEQ multiplex PCR, the repertoire was profiled, and TCRdb retains in-frame clones only, with some absent. The sample lists tens of thousands of clones, just over 90% seen once, with approximately 15% in the top ten. The sample was CD4+ or CD8+ T cells sorted from blood, taken in a trial of the OX40 agonist ivuxolimab. Receptors were obtained from an adult with an advanced solid tumor such as melanoma, head and neck, liver or kidney cancer. The CDR3 runs from the conserved cysteine through the conserved F or W. Fields, in order: V gene, D gene, clone size, J gene, CDR3 protein, CDR3 DNA. D genes are given only for firm matches. Where a row states a size, it is once, few, many or the class of an expanded clone; other rows omit it.

>TRBV6-5|NA|few|TRBJ1-1
CASSPGVPPNTEAFF
TGTGCCAGCAGTCCCGGGGTCCCGCCGAACACTGAAGCTTTCTTT
>TRBV5-6|NA|NA|TRBJ2-6
CASTLTGTFSGANVLTF
TGTGCCAGCACCCTGACAGGAACATTCTCTGGGGCCAACGTCCTGACTTTC
>TRBV7-2|NA|NA|TRBJ2-2
CAGREPNTGELFF
TGTGCCGGCCGGGAGCCAAACACCGGGGAGCTGTTTTTT
>TRBV25-1|NA|NA|TRBJ1-1
CASSGARSRGREAFF
TGTGCCAGCAGTGGGGCGCGGTCGCGGGGTCGTGAAGCTTTCTTT
>TRBV6-6|TRBD1|NA|TRBJ2-1
CASSTGTGEFF
TGTGCCAGCAGCACCGGGACAGGGGAGTTCTTC
>TRBV19|NA|NA|TRBJ2-1
CASTADLSSYNEQFF
TGTGCCAGTACGGCGGACCTGAGCTCCTACAATGAGCAGTTCTTC
>TRBV6-5|TRBD1|NA|TRBJ1-1
CATYRGGTEAFF
TGTGCCACTTACAGGGGTGGTACTGAAGCTTTCTTT
>TRBV5-1|TRBD1|NA|TRBJ1-1
CASNTGEGTEAFF
TGCGCCAGTAACACAGGGGAGGGGACTGAAGCTTTCTTT
>TRBV4-3|TRBD1|NA|TRBJ2-5
CASSQEDRGLSETQYF
TGCGCCAGCAGCCAAGAGGACAGGGGTTTGTCAGAGACCCAGTACTTC
>TRBV27|NA|NA|TRBJ2-7
CASSYNGAFYEQYF
TGTGCCAGCAGTTACAACGGGGCCTTCTACGAGCAGTACTTC
>TRBV27|NA|NA|TRBJ2-3
CASGLGTDTQYF
TGTGCCAGTGGATTGGGAACAGATACGCAGTATTTT
>TRBV5-6|NA|NA|TRBJ2-7
CASARVLSYEQYF
TGTGCCAGTGCCCGGGTCCTGTCCTACGAGCAGTACTTC
>TRBV7-9|TRBD1|NA|TRBJ2-3
CASSKGQGTDTQYF
TGTGCCAGCAGCAAAGGACAGGGCACAGATACGCAGTATTTT
>TRBV7-2|NA|NA|TRBJ2-7
CARALRGGASSYEQYF
TGTGCCCGTGCTCTAAGGGGGGGAGCCAGCTCCTACGAGCAGTACTTC
>TRBV19|NA|NA|TRBJ2-7
CASSISLGAYEQYF
TGTGCCAGTAGTATTTCCCTGGGGGCCTACGAGCAGTACTTC
>TRBV27|NA|NA|TRBJ2-1
CASSLGANEQFF
TGTGCCAGCAGTTTAGGCGCGAATGAGCAGTTCTTC
>TRBV10-3|NA|NA|TRBJ1-5
CAISVRAEGNQPQHF
TGTGCCATCAGTGTACGGGCGGAGGGCAATCAGCCCCAGCATTTT
>TRBV7-9|NA|NA|TRBJ1-1
CASSRIEAFF
TGTGCCAGCAGTCGCATCGAAGCTTTTTTT
>TRBV15|NA|NA|TRBJ2-1
CATSRGGGFNNEQFF
TGTGCCACCAGCAGAGGCGGCGGTTTCAACAATGAGCAGTTCTTC
>TRBV11-2|TRBD2|NA|TRBJ2-7
CASSFLAGASGEQYF
TGTGCCAGCAGCTTCCTAGCGGGGGCCTCGGGCGAGCAGTACTTC
>TRBV4-3|NA|NA|TRBJ1-5
CASSQEPRENQPQHF
TGCGCCAGCAGCCAAGAGCCTAGGGAAAATCAGCCCCAGCATTTT
>TRBV27|TRBD2|NA|TRBJ2-7
CASSLSSGAPSYEQYF
TGTGCCAGCAGCCTATCCAGCGGGGCCCCTTCCTACGAGCAGTACTTC
>TRBV7-8|NA|NA|TRBJ2-7
CASSFGRGAYEQYF
TGTGCCAGCAGCTTCGGCCGAGGGGCTTACGAGCAGTACTTC
>TRBV7-6|NA|NA|TRBJ2-7
CASSLGAGVSYEQYF
TGTGCCAGCAGCTTAGGTGCGGGTGTCTCCTACGAGCAGTACTTC
>TRBV9|NA|NA|TRBJ2-3
CASSAMGSGTDTQYF
TGTGCCAGCAGCGCTATGGGATCTGGCACAGATACGCAGTATTTT
>TRBV5-1|NA|once|TRBJ2-7
CASSLGEPYEQYF
TGCGCCAGCAGCTTGGGGGAACCCTACGAGCAGTACTTC
>TRBV29-1|NA|NA|TRBJ2-7
CSVEDLLMRRPHYEQYF
TGCAGCGTTGAAGATCTTCTAATGAGGCGCCCACACTACGAGCAGTACTTC
>TRBV6-6|NA|NA|TRBJ2-5
CASSTRLVQETQYF
TGTGCCAGCAGTACCCGACTAGTCCAAGAGACCCAGTACTTC
>TRBV4-3|TRBD1|NA|TRBJ1-4
CASSQDRTGGINEKLFF
TGCGCCAGCAGCCAAGATCGGACAGGGGGCATTAATGAAAAACTGTTTTTT
>TRBV5-1|TRBD1|NA|TRBJ1-1
CASSLEDRSPHTEAFF
TGCGCCAGCAGCTTGGAGGACAGGTCTCCTCACACTGAAGCTTTCTTT
>TRBV11-3|TRBD2|NA|TRBJ2-7
CASSPTGGNEQYF
TGTGCCAGCAGCCCTACGGGGGGGAACGAGCAGTACTTC
>TRBV7-2|TRBD1|NA|TRBJ2-7
CASSPDRASSYEQYF
TGTGCCAGCAGTCCGGACAGGGCAAGCTCCTACGAGCAGTACTTC